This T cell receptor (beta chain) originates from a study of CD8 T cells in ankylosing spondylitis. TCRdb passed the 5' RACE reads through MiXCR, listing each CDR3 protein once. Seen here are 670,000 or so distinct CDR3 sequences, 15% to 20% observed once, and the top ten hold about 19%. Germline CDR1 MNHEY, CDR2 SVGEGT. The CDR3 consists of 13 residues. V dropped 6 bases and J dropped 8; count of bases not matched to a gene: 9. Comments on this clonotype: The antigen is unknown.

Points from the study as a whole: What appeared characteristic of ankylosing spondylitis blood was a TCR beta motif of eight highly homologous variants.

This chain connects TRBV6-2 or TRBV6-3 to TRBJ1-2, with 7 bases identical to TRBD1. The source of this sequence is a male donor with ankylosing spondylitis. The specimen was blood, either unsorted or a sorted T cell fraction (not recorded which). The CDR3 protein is CASRDQTGHGYTF. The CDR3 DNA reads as TGTGCCAGCAGAGACCAGACAGGGCACGGCTACACCTTC.